This T cell receptor beta chain originates from a study of shared clonotypes between healthy human individuals. Within Nashville, Tennessee resided all donors, each a Caucasian adult. Concerning this clone itself: The antigen is unknown.

The study's findings and limits: Researchers found naive subsets generally carried larger estimated richness than memory subsets. When naive CD4 clonotypes were compared across a few donors, around 5% were shared. Generation of non-shared clonotypes was less probable than generation of clonotypes shared by all four donors.

This table comes from immunoSEQ multiplex PCR, and its TCRdb copy is limited to in-frame clones, with some not included. The top ten clones hold approximately 1.2% of a sample with 1.4 million to 1.5 million clones, over 95% of them seen once. The CDR3 loop spans 15 amino acids. Germline V gene data show CDR1 as LNHDA and CDR2 as SQIVND (reference sequence). The junction had 8 bases not matched to a gene; V was cut back by 5 bases and J by 2 bases. The sequence derives from a man in his thirties or forties in good health. The sequencing sample was made of naive CD4+ T cells sorted from blood. Subset reported: CD45RA+ positively selected. This rearrangement joins TRBV19 to TRBJ2-7; 8 nucleotides match TRBD1. The CDR3 DNA reads TGTGCCAGTAGTTTCCGACAGGGGTTCGCCTACGAGCAGTACTTC. Residues: CASSFRQGFAYEQYF.